These T cell receptor beta chains were read from a single sample in a study of monozygotic twins with inflammatory bowel disease. Reprocessing the 5' RACE reads, TCRdb reports a single entry for every CDR3 protein and omits DNA. The sample has 300,000 to 400,000 distinct CDR3 sequences; the top ten hold 2% to 2.5%. Sample: blood. These receptors came from a human donor with ulcerative colitis or Crohn's disease, or a healthy co-twin of an affected twin (not recorded which). Both conserved end residues are part of each CDR3. The order of the fields is V gene, J gene, CDR3 length, CDR3 protein.

V: TRBV20-1; J: TRBJ2-7; length: 14; CDR3: CSAKRPSGSYEQYF
V: TRBV7-9; J: TRBJ1-2; length: 15; CDR3: CASSLRDRSMYGYTF
V: TRBV2; J: TRBJ2-7; length: 14; CDR3: CASSETSTPSEQYF
V: TRBV24-1; J: TRBJ2-2; length: 15; CDR3: CATSDPGPPTGELFF
V: TRBV29-1; J: TRBJ2-7; length: 12; CDR3: CSVDSPIGEQYF
V: TRBV5-5; J: TRBJ2-7; length: 16; CDR3: CASSVQPGLATYEQYF
V: TRBV5-6; J: TRBJ2-1; length: 13; CDR3: CASSLDRLNEQFF
V: TRBV19; J: TRBJ2-3; length: 15; CDR3: CASSQGQPSTDTQYF
V: TRBV6-1; J: TRBJ2-7; length: 15; CDR3: CASSTAGPRHYEQYF
V: TRBV20-1; J: TRBJ2-1; length: 14; CDR3: CSATRGLSYNEQFF
V: TRBV5-1; J: TRBJ2-1; length: 16; CDR3: CASSSRLAGGGDEQFF
V: TRBV12-3/TRBV12-4; J: TRBJ1-5; length: 15; CDR3: CASGTDILGNQPQHF
V: TRBV20-1; J: TRBJ2-7; length: 13; CDR3: CSASMGYSYEQYF